A single sample gave rise to the 20 T cell receptor beta chains below, sequenced in a study of T cell changes during pregnancy in multiple sclerosis. Method: immunoSEQ multiplex PCR; TCRdb's copy keeps in-frame clones and lacks some. In the table there are some 41,000 clones, over 75% of which are singletons. The sample consisted of CD8+ T cells from peripheral blood mononuclear cells, taken in the first trimester of pregnancy. The receptors here all came from a female donor with multiple sclerosis, enrolled in a pregnancy study.

V usage is TRBV6-1 and J usage is TRBJ1-2; 7 bases map to TRBD1. The germline V gene has CDR1 MNHNS and CDR2 SASEGT. This CDR3 has 15 residues. V lost 0 bases to trimming and J lost 5 bases; unmatched junction nucleotides: 6. The CDR3 is CASSEASTGVYGYTF. The CDR3 DNA sequence: TGTGCCAGCAGTGAAGCCTCCACAGGGGTTTATGGCTACACCTTC.

This rearrangement joins TRBV27 to TRBJ2-3; no clear D. The CDR3 spans 11 residues. V shed 11 bases and J shed 9 bases, with 15 bases lying between them. CDR1 is MNHEY and CDR2 is SMNVEV in the germline V gene (reference sequence). The CDR3, as DNA: TGTGCCGTCGACTCCGCCGGAACGCAGTATTTT. Translated: CAVDSAGTQYF.

The gene calls are TRBV9 and TRBJ2-3; 11 positions agree with TRBD2. CDR1 is SGDLS and CDR2 is YYNGEE in the germline V gene. Unmatched junction bases numbered 6, after V lost 9 bases and J lost 3 bases. The CDR3 loop spans 14 amino acids. The CDR3 DNA reads as TGTGCCACCAATAGCGGGGGGGGTACAGATACGCAGTATTTT. It encodes CATNSGGGTDTQYF.

There are a few counts of this clone. The CDR3 DNA sequence: TGTGCCAGCAGCAAAGGTAGTCCTGGAAACACCATATATTTT. Protein: CASSKGSPGNTIYF. The J gene is TRBJ1-3, the V gene TRBV21-1. TRBV21-1 is a pseudogene. The CDR3 consists of 14 residues.

The chain links TRBV7-9 to TRBJ1-6; D ambiguous. Germline V gene lookup returns CDR1 SEHNR and CDR2 FQNEAQ (reference sequence). Trimming pared 5 bases from V and 10 bases from J, leaving 6 bases between. The CDR3 spans 11 residues. The chain's CDR3 is CASSPVSPLHF. The CDR3 coding sequence is TGTGCCAGCAGCCCTGTATCACCCCTCCACTTT. The entire variable domain, with the rest obtained from reference TRBV7-9 and TRBJ1-6, is as follows: DTGVSQNPRHKITKRGQNVTFRCDPISEHNRLYWYRQTLGQGPEFLTYFQNEAQLEKSRLLSDRFSAERPKGSFSTLEIQRTEQGDSAMYLCASSPVSPLHFGNGTRLTVT.

The V call is TRBV7-9, the J call TRBJ1-3; D is unclear. The length of the CDR3 is 19 residues. Between the trimmed V and J ends, which lost 2 bases and 0 bases, there was a span of 20 bases. Germline V lookup: CDR1 SEHNR, CDR2 FQNEAQ (reference sequence). The CDR3 DNA reads as TGTGCCAGCAGCTTAAGGCACACGACTGCCTTCAGCTCTGGAAACACCATATATTTT. It codes for CASSLRHTTAFSSGNTIYF.

The chain couples TRBV14 to TRBJ1-1; TRBD1 is a possible D gene (5 bases). This CDR3 has 18 amino acids. Germline assignment: CDR1 SGHDN and CDR2 FVKESK. Trimming stripped 0 bases from V and 0 bases from J, with 17 bases between. CDR3 residues: CASSQDLGGIAMNTEAFF. CDR3 nucleotide sequence: TGTGCCAGCAGCCAAGATCTGGGGGGGATTGCGATGAACACTGAAGCTTTCTTT.

This clone was picked up a small number of times. The chain uses TRBV27 and TRBJ1-2; the D is unclear. V lost 6 bases to trimming and J lost 2 bases, with 10 bases between them. CDR1 and CDR2 from the germline V gene are MNHEY and SMNVEV (reference sequence). CDR3 length: 13 amino acids. The CDR3 loop is CASSRGGNYGYTF. The CDR3 DNA follows: TGTGCCAGCAGCCGAGGAGGGAACTATGGCTACACCTTC.

The chain carries TRBV4-1 and TRBJ1-2, with D possibly being TRBD1 (5 bases). The CDR3 has 13 residues. Trimming left V 8 bases short and J 9 bases short, with 19 bases between. CDR1 is MGHRA, CDR2 YSYEKL, per germline. Here the CDR3 DNA reads TGCGCCAGCGCTGACTGGGGGGGGGTGAGCTACACCTTC. The encoded protein is CASADWGGVSYTF.

V usage is TRBV9 and J usage is TRBJ1-2, with D unresolved. V was clipped by 0 bases and J by 2 bases, with 17 bases between them. Germline lookup yields CDR1 SGDLS and CDR2 YYNGEE. This CDR3 comprises 17 residues. In nucleotides, the CDR3 is TGTGCCAGCAGCGTAGGACTCCGGCAGCATATAAACTATGGCTACACCTTC. Translation: CASSVGLRQHINYGYTF.

V is TRBV5-1 and J is TRBJ1-1; TRBD1 agrees at 8 bases. The CDR3 spans 17 residues. Trimming removed 1 base from V and 2 bases from J; junction bases left unmatched: 10. Germline CDR1 SGHRS, CDR2 YFSETQ. CDR3 nucleotide sequence: TGCGCCAGCAGCTTGTTGGCCCGGACAGGGCAAAACACTGAAGCTTTCTTT. It encodes CASSLLARTGQNTEAFF.

The chain recombines TRBV2 with TRBJ1-2; TRBD1 is a possible D gene (6 bases). V lost 5 bases and J 2 bases, leaving 9 bases between the germline ends. The CDR3 contains 13 residues. Per germline, CDR1 SNHLY and CDR2 FYNNEI. In nucleotides, the CDR3 is TGTGCCAGCAGTTTTACAGGGAACTATGGCTACACCTTC. Protein product: CASSFTGNYGYTF. Supplemented by reference TRBV2 and TRBJ1-2, the full variable domain reads EPEVTQTPSHQVTQMGQEVILRCVPISNHLYFYWYRQILGQKVEFLVSFYNNEISEKSEIFDDQFSVERPDGSNFTLKIRSTKLEDSAMYFCASSFTGNYGYTFGSGTRLTVV.

This clone was picked up one time. V gene TRBV30 combines with J gene TRBJ2-7; D may be TRBD2 (6 bases). The germline V gene encodes CDR1 GTSNPN and CDR2 SVGIG (reference sequence). The V and J ends lost 1 base and 2 bases respectively, with 21 bases between them. There are 17 residues in the CDR3. The CDR3 is CAWSAGGRGSPPYEQYF. CDR3 in DNA: TGTGCCTGGAGTGCCGGCGGGCGGGGTTCCCCTCCCTACGAGCAGTACTTC. Full variable domain (rest looked up from reference TRBV30 and TRBJ2-7): SQTIHQWPATLVQPVGSPLSLECTVEGTSNPNLYWYRQAAGRGLQLLFYSVGIGQISSEVPQNLSASRPQDRQFILSSKKLLLSDSGFYLCAWSAGGRGSPPYEQYFGPGTRLTVT.

The chain links TRBV7-3 to TRBJ1-1, with 7 positions matching TRBD1. Germline CDR1 is SGHTA and CDR2 is FQGTGA. The CDR3 consists of 12 residues. Trimming took 0 bases from V and 8 from J; bases not matched to a gene: 0. This CDR3 is CASSLTGGEAFF. Here the CDR3 DNA reads TGTGCCAGCAGCTTAACAGGGGGCGAAGCTTTCTTT.

This chain connects TRBV25-1 to TRBJ1-1; maybe TRBD1 (6 bases). V shed 3 bases and J shed 10 bases, with 15 bases lying between them. Germline V gene sequence: CDR1 MGHDK, CDR2 SYGVNS. The CDR3 spans 13 residues. The CDR3 DNA follows: TGTGCCAGCAGTGACCCTGTCGGCAGGGGAGCTTTCTTT. Protein sequence: CASSDPVGRGAFF.

This sequence joins TRBV19 and TRBJ1-5; D gene uncertain. This CDR3 comprises 17 residues. Trimming cost V 0 bases and J 0 bases, with 12 bases left between them. Germline CDR1 reads LNHDA; CDR2 reads SQIVND (reference sequence). CDR3 sequence (DNA): TGTGCCAGTAGTATAGATCCGGGTTCTTATAGCAATCAGCCCCAGCATTTT. This encodes CASSIDPGSYSNQPQHF.

The V call is TRBV13, the J call TRBJ1-1, with TRBD1 identical over 8 bases. Germline values: CDR1 PRHDT, CDR2 FYEKMQ (reference sequence). This CDR3 contains 14 residues. V lost 4 bases to trimming and J lost 4 bases; unmatched junction nucleotides: 5. CDR3 amino acids: CASSSAGGGTEAFF. The CDR3 nucleotides read TGTGCCAGCAGCTCTGCAGGGGGCGGCACTGAAGCTTTCTTT. Based on the CDR3 plus reference TRBV13 and TRBJ1-1, the full variable domain is AAGVIQSPRHLIKEKRETATLKCYPIPRHDTVYWYQQGPGQDPQFLISFYEKMQSDKGSIPDRFSAQQFSDYHSELNMSSLELGDSALYFCASSSAGGGTEAFFGQGTRLTVV.

The chain combines TRBV14 with TRBJ1-1; tentatively, D is TRBD1 (6 bases). Per germline, CDR1 SGHDN and CDR2 FVKESK. V lost 5 bases and J 8 bases, leaving 9 bases between the germline ends. The CDR3 loop spans 11 amino acids. The CDR3 nucleotides are TGTGCCAGCAGCACAGGGTCCGAAGCTTTCTTT. Translating gives CASSTGSEAFF.

The chain uses TRBV7-2 and TRBJ1-2; no clear D. The CDR3 spans 14 residues. Between the trimmed V and J ends, which lost 6 bases and 5 bases, there was a span of 16 bases. Germline lookup yields CDR1 SGHTA and CDR2 FQGNSA. The DNA for the CDR3 is TGTGCCAGCAGTCCGGGTGCGGTGGGTTATGGCTACACCTTC. This translates into CASSPGAVGYGYTF.

The V call is TRBV2, the J call TRBJ1-2; TRBD1 matches 9 bases. V lost 4 bases and J lost 8; bases outside the gene matches: 5. CDR1 and CDR2 from the germline V gene are SNHLY and FYNNEI. The CDR3 extends over 13 amino acids. CDR3 DNA sequence: TGTGCCAGCAGTGTGGGGACAGGGAGAGGCTACACCTTC. Protein: CASSVGTGRGYTF.